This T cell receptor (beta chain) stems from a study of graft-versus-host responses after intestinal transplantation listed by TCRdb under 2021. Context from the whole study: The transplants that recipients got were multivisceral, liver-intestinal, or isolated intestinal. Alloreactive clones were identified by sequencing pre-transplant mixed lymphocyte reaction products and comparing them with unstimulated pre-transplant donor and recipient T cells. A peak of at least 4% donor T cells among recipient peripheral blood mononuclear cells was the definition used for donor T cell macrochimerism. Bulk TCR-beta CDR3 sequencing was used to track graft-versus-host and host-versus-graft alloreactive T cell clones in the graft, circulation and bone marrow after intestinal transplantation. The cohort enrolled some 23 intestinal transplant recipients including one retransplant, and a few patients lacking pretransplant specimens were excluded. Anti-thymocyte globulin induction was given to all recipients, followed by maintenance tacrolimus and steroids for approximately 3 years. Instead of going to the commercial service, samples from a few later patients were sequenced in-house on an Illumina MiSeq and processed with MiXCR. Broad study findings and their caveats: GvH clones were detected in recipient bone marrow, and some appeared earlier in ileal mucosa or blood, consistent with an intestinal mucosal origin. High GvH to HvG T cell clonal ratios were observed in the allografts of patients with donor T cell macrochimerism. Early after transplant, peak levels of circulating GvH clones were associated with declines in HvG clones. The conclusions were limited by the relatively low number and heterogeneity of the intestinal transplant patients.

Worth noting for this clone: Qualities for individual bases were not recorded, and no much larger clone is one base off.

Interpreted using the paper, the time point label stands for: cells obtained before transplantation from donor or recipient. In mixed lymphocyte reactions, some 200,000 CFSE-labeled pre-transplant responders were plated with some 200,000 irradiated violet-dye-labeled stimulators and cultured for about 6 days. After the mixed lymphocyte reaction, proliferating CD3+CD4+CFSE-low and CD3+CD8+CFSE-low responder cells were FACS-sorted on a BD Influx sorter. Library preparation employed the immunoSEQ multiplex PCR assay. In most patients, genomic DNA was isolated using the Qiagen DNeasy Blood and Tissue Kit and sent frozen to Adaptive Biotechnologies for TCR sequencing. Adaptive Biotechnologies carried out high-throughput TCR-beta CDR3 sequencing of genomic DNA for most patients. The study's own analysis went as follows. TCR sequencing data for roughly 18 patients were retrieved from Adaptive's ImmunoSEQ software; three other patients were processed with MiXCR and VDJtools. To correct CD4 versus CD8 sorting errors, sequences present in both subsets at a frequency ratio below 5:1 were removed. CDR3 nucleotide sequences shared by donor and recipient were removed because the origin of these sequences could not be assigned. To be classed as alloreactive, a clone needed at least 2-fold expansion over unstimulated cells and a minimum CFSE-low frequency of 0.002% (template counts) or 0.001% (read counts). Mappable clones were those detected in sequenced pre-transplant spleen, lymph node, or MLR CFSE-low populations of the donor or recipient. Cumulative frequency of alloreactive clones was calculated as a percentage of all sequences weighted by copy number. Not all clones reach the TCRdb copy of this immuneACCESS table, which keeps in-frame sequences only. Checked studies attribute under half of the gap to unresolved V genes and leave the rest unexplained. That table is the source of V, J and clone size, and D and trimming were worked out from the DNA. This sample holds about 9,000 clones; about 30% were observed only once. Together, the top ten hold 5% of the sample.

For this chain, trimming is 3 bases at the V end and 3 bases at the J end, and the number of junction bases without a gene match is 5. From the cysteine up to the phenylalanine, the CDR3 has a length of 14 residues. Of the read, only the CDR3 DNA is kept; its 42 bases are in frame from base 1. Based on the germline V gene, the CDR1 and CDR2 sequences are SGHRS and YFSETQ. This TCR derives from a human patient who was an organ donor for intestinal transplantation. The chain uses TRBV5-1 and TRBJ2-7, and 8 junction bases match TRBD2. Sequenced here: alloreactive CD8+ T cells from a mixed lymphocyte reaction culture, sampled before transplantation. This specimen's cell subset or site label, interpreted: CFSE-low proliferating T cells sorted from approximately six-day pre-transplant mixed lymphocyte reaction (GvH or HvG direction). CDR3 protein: CASSWSGRGYEQYF. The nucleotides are TGCGCCAGCAGCTGGAGCGGGAGAGGCTACGAGCAGTACTTC.